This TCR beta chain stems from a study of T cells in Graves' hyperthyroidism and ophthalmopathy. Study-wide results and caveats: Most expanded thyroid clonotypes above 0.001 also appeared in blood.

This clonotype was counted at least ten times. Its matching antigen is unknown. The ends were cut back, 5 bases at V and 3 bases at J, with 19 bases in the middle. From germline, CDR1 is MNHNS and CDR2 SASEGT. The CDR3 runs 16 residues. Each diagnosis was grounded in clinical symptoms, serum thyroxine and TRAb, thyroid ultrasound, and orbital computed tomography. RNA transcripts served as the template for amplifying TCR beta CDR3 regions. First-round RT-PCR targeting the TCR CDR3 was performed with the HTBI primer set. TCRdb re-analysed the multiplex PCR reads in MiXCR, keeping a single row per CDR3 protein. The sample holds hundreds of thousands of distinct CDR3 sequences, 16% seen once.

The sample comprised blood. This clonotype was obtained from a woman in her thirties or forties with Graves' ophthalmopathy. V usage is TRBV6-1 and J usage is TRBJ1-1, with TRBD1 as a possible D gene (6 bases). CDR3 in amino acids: CASSSLGGEGDTEAFF. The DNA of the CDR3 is TGTGCCAGCAGTTCGTTAGGGGGGGAGGGCGACACTGAAGCTTTCTTT.